This TCR beta chain was observed in a study of T cell repertoires in cytomegalovirus infection. Overall study: Indications came from public TCR beta signatures; they pointed to CMV infection and to a matching HLA type. General study results and limits: People with CMV and the relevant HLA were identified by cumulative public TCR beta family frequency. HLA-C-restricted, CMV-specific TCR beta clonotypes were dominant ex vivo.

CDR3 size: 13 residues. With 4 bases clipped from V and 8 bases from J, the junction kept 2 bases outside the gene matches. This clonotype showed up just a few times. What it recognizes is unknown. Via MiXCR, TCRdb re-called the reads, giving one row per CDR3 protein. The profile shows tens of thousands of distinct CDR3 sequences, roughly 22% of them singletons. The specimen was CD8+ T cells from cultured PBMCs, collected from culture after CMV antigen stimulation. The TCR comes from a human donor in good health (CMV status not recorded). Some clones in this sample may be carry-over from other donors' samples. V and J are TRBV12-3 or TRBV12-4 and TRBJ2-1; TRBD1 matches 10 bases. CDR3 amino acids: CASSSGTGDEQFF. CDR3 nucleotide sequence: TGTGCCAGCAGTTCCGGGACAGGGGATGAGCAGTTCTTC.